The clone carrying this T cell receptor (beta chain) appeared many times. As yet, its antigen is unknown. The data originate from a study of CD8+CD57+ T cells in acquired aplastic anemia. General observations from the study: Patients and controls had in common 25 to 30 CD8+ CDR3 sequences.

The CDR3 loop spans 11 amino acids. Germline CDR1 reads DFQATT; CDR2 reads SNEGSKA (reference sequence). The V end lost 4 bases, the J end lost 6 bases, and 9 bases lay between the germline ends. Genomic DNA was employed as the template in profiling TCR beta VDJ and CDR3. TCRdb itself ran the reads through MiXCR, one entry per CDR3 protein. The sample shows a few hundred thousand distinct CDR3 sequences, around three fifths of them seen only once. CD8+CD57+ cell expansion had been shown by flow cytometry in patients chosen for sequencing. Specimen: sorted CD4+, CD8+, or CD8+CD57+ T cells (not recorded which) from PBMCs. This clonotype originated in a human donor with aplastic anemia. The V call is TRBV20-1, the J call TRBJ1-2, with D tentatively TRBD1 (5 bases). Here the CDR3 reads CSATGYDGYTF. The CDR3 DNA reads TGCAGTGCTACAGGGTACGATGGCTACACCTTC.